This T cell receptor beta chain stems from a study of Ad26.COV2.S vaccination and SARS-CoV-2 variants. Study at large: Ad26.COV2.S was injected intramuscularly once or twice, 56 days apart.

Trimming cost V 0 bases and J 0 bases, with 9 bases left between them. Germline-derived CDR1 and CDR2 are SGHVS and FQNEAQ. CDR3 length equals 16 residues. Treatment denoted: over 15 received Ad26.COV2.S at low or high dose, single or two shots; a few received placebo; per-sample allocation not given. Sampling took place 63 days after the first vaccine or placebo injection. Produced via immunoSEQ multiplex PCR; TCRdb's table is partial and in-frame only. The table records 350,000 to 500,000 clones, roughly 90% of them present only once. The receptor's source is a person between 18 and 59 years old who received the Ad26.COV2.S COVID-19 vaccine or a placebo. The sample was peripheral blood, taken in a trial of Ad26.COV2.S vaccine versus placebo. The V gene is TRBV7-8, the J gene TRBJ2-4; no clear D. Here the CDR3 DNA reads TGTGCCAGCAGCTTAGCCCCAGGTTTAGCCAAAAACATTCAGTACTTC. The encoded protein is CASSLAPGLAKNIQYF.